One T cell receptor beta chain is described in this entry. The antigen remains undetermined. Attached unique molecular identifiers marked individual cDNA molecules. TCRdb itself ran the 5' RACE reads through MiXCR, one entry per CDR3 protein. This sample has approximately 110,000 distinct CDR3 sequences, with about 16% found just once. The V end lost 0 bases, the J end lost 1 base, and 7 bases lay between the germline ends. Germline values: CDR1 MNHNY, CDR2 SVGAGI (reference sequence). The length of the CDR3 is 14 residues. This sample is part of a study of early T cells in non-severe SARS-CoV-2 infection. Study details: Unsorted whole-blood RNA was sequenced in bulk, leaving chains unpaired. Notes on the study in general: Private and CD4 specificities were missed by VDJdb matching, which favored anti-spike CD8 responses.

The rearrangement links TRBV6-6 to TRBJ2-7; D is uncertain. This TCR was recovered from an adult who was a healthcare worker with PCR-confirmed SARS-CoV-2 infection or an uninfected control (not recorded which). Sequencing was carried out using whole blood. The CDR3 is CASSYSPLSYEQYF. CDR3 in DNA: TGTGCCAGCAGTTACTCGCCCTTATCCTACGAGCAGTACTTC.